This T cell receptor (beta chain) was obtained from a study of radiotherapy plus CTLA-4 blockade in lung cancer. Whole-study findings and limits: Reports state that early shifts in blood T cell clones, with interferon-beta, best predicted response. Clones of tumor-derived TCRs expanded in blood after radiotherapy plus ipilimumab.

A note on this clone: Its specificity is not known.

Germline CDR1 is MRHNA and CDR2 is SNTAGT. With 5 bases removed from V and 3 bases from J, the gap between germline ends came to 11 bases. This CDR3 region has 13 residues. Enrolled patients, whose metastatic non-small-cell lung cancer was chemo-refractory, received focal radiation plus CTLA-4 blockade with ipilimumab. Clones were read by immunoSEQ multiplex PCR, and TCRdb kept only the in-frame ones, dropping some. The sample contains 80,000 or so clones, roughly 80% of which appear only once. This receptor was obtained from a human donor with non-small cell lung cancer who had stable disease on radiotherapy plus ipilimumab. The input for sequencing was peripheral blood, taken from a patient treated with radiotherapy plus ipilimumab. This sequence joins TRBV6-4 and TRBJ2-7; TRBD2 is a possible D gene (6 bases). In DNA, the CDR3 is TGTGCCAGCAGTTTGGGACTTAGCTACGAGCAGTACTTC. Its protein product is CASSLGLSYEQYF.